This paragraph reports one T cell receptor beta chain. The antigen is not known. Three rounds of nested PCR, following a modified ARM-PCR protocol, produced the TCRbeta library. TCRdb recomputed calls from the multiplex PCR reads with MiXCR, one row per CDR3 protein. The data show over 110,000 distinct CDR3 sequences, approximately 72% seen once. RNA was extracted from bulk tissue without any cell sorting. Donors were chemotherapy-naive, newly diagnosed lung cancer surgical patients in China, August–late 2014. The data stem from a study of tumor and adjacent non-tumor tissue in lung cancer. Study at large: Approximately 4 million productive TCRbeta reads were obtained per sample on average. Findings and caveats of the study: Normal lung showed higher cumulative top 100 clone frequency than tumor.

The germline V gene has CDR1 KGHDR and CDR2 SFDVKD. Trimming cost V 2 bases and J 6 bases, with 15 bases left between them. The CDR3 covers 15 residues. This TCR was recovered from a man aged 55 to 70 with small cell lung cancer. The chain is built from TRBV24-1 and TRBJ1-2, with D perhaps matching TRBD1 (6 bases). The material sequenced was lung tumor tissue. The CDR3 bases are TGTGCCACCAGTGATTCTGGACAGAGGGATGATGGCTACACCTTC. This translates into CATSDSGQRDDGYTF.